The sequence of this T cell receptor (beta chain) was determined in a study of blood T cell repertoires in COVID-19. Across the whole study: COVID-19 samples collected from the United States, Italy and Spain covered acute and convalescent phases. Nucleic acid was either cDNA or gDNA, and it came from T cells, B-cell-depleted T cells, or PBMCs.

How the authors handled the data: Nucleated cell number was recorded as an estimate derived from reference gene primer amplification. Some clones are missing from TCRdb's copy, which holds only in-frame ones; the method was immunoSEQ multiplex PCR. V and J calls and clone size are given by that table; D and trimming were obtained from the DNA. This table holds approximately 70,000 clones, 70% to 90% found once. Specimen: peripheral blood. The receptor comes from a woman aged 55-70 years with acute or convalescent COVID-19.

The CDR3 sequence is CASERPQFASNQPQHF. CDR3 coding DNA: TGTGCCAGCGAGAGGCCCCAATTTGCTAGCAATCAGCCCCAGCATTTT. The V call is TRBV21-1, the J call TRBJ1-5. TRBV21-1 is annotated as a pseudogene. The CDR3 length is 16 residues.